This TCR beta chain stems from a study of shared clonotypes between healthy human individuals. Donors comprised healthy HIV-negative adults lacking recent acute infections or vaccinations. The study, taken as a whole, reports: Approximately 4.9% of naive CD4 clonotypes were shared across a handful of donors.

As concerns this clone: Its cognate antigen is unknown.

Per the study methods: ImmunoSEQ output lacked quality scores and full-length reads, limiting matched filtering. Assay: immunoSEQ multiplex PCR; the TCRdb copy retains only in-frame clones and omits some. D and trimming were read from the DNA, whereas the V and J calls and clone size are those reported in that table. The repertoire has roughly 1,500,000 clones, around 98.5% of them found once; the top ten carry 0.3% to 0.45%. Germline V lookup: CDR1 SGHRS, CDR2 YFSETQ. The CDR3 is made up of 15 amino acids. Trimming cost V 4 bases and J 7 bases; bases outside gene matches: 8. This clonotype was sampled from a man aged 25 to 40 in good health. The sequencing input was naive CD4+ T cells sorted from blood. Documented subset: CD45RA+ positively selected. The J gene is TRBJ2-3, the V gene TRBV5-1, with TRBD2 matching over 11 bases. CDR3 nucleotides: TGCGCCAGCAGCAAACGACTAGCGGGAAGTCATACGCAGTATTTT. Its translation is CASSKRLAGSHTQYF.